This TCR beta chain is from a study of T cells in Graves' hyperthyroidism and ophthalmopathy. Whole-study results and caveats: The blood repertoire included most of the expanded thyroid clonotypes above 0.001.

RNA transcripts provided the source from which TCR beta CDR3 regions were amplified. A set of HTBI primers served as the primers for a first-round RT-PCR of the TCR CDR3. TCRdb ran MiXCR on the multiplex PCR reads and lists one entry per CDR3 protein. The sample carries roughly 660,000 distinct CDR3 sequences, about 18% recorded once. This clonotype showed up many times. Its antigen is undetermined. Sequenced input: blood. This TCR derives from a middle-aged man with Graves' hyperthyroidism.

CDR3 in amino acids: CASSLYGTPTYEQYF. CDR3 DNA: TGTGCCAGCAGTTTATACGGGACACCTACCTACGAGCAGTACTTC. The chain combines TRBV27 with TRBJ2-7; possibly TRBD1 for D (6 bases). Germline V gene sequence: CDR1 MNHEY, CDR2 SMNVEV (reference sequence). This CDR3 contains 15 residues. V lost 1 base and J lost 2, with 12 bases in between.